This TCR beta chain was documented in a study of human T cells and chemical hapten exposure. Study background: Minor pooled library volume differences mainly drove per-sample TCR yield variation. Study findings and constraints: Versus controls, significantly more large CDR3 similarity clusters arose from expanded TCRs.

With regard to this clonotype: Antigen specificity is unknown.

The time point was: pre-sensitization, week 0. Treatment in this sample: therapeutic diphenylcyclopropenone sensitization with weekly scalp DPC. Sample donors consisted of patients with alopecia, aged 18 to 70 years, who were suitable for DPC. Original analysis: Sample TCR totals centred on a median of around 93,000, ranging about 20,000 to 750,000. TCRdb independently ran MiXCR on the RACE reads; one entry per CDR3 protein. The authors' filters were not applied to this entry. Of about 90,000 distinct CDR3 sequences listed, about 8% are singletons. The CDR3 contains 14 residues. CDR1 is MNHEY, CDR2 SMNVEV, per germline (reference sequence). V lost 8 bases to trimming and J lost 3 bases; unmatched junction nucleotides: 9.

The chain has TRBV27 and TRBJ2-7, with 8 bases matching TRBD1. This material consisted of whole blood, taken in connection with sensitization to the hapten diphenylcyclopropenone (DPC). The clonotype originates from a man aged 40-49 years with alopecia areata. Some clones in this sample may be carry-over from other donors' samples. CDR3 sequence: CASGAGTGGYEQYF. The CDR3 nucleotides read TGTGCCAGCGGAGCCGGGACAGGCGGCTACGAGCAGTACTTC.